A single sample is the source of the 9 T cell receptor beta chains below, sequenced in a study of T cells after yellow fever vaccination. TCRdb reanalysed the 5' RACE reads using MiXCR and keeps one entry per CDR3 protein. The repertoire holds hundreds of thousands of distinct CDR3 sequences, with roughly a fifth as singletons. This sample comprised PBMCs, obtained 15 days after the yellow fever booster vaccination. All receptors derive from a young man who received the YFV17D yellow fever vaccine.

The chain carries TRBV30 and TRBJ2-1, with 9 bases that match TRBD2. The V gene's germline CDR1 is GTSNPN and CDR2 SVGIG (reference sequence). The CDR3 is 14 amino acids. The V gene end was trimmed by 5 bases and the J gene end by 4 bases; junction bases not matched to a gene: 6. CDR3 sequence (DNA): TGTGCCTGGGCGGGGGGGTCACTTTACAATGAGCAGTTCTTC. Its translation is CAWAGGSLYNEQFF.

The chain combines TRBV12-3 or TRBV12-4 with TRBJ2-7; D gene ambiguous. V was cut by 2 bases and J by 3 bases, with 8 bases left in between. This CDR3 is 13 amino acids long. The CDR3 loop is CASSLSQFYEQYF. CDR3 DNA: TGTGCCAGCAGTTTATCGCAGTTCTACGAGCAGTACTTC.

The V call is TRBV14, the J call TRBJ2-3; D gene unclear. Germline loops: CDR1 SGHDN, CDR2 FVKESK. Trimming stripped 4 bases from V and 0 bases from J, with 8 bases between. The length of the CDR3 is 14 residues. CDR3 region: CASSRTISTDTQYF. As DNA, the CDR3 is TGTGCCAGCAGCCGAACAATTAGCACAGATACGCAGTATTTT.

This clonotype has just a few counts. The chain recombines TRBV3-1 with TRBJ2-1, with D uncertain. CDR3 size: 14 residues. V lost 3 bases and J lost 4, with 10 bases in between. The germline CDR1 and CDR2 sequences are LGHDT and YNNKEL (reference sequence). The CDR3 coding sequence is TGTGCCAGCAGCCATGGACGGTTATACAATGAGCAGTTCTTC. It specifies CASSHGRLYNEQFF.

This clonotype was counted between two and nine times. This chain uses TRBV7-9 with TRBJ1-5; 7 bases are shared with TRBD1. There are 17 residues in the CDR3. The J segment lost 0 bases and the V segment lost 4 bases, leaving 9 bases of the junction unmatched. Germline V gives CDR1 SEHNR, CDR2 FQNEAQ (reference sequence). This CDR3 is CASSSNRQGLSNQPQHF. In DNA form, the CDR3 reads TGTGCCAGCAGCTCGAACCGACAGGGCCTTAGCAATCAGCCCCAGCATTTT.

J is TRBJ2-3 and V is TRBV10-3; D ambiguous. V was pared by 4 bases and J by 2 bases, with 7 bases between. The CDR3 sequence is 13 residues long. Germline V gives CDR1 ENHRY, CDR2 SYGVKD. CDR3 DNA sequence: TGTGCCATCAGTGTAGCCACCACAGATACGCAGTATTTT. This gives the protein CAISVATTDTQYF.

V is TRBV29-1 and J is TRBJ2-7; D gene ambiguous. The V end was cut by 1 base, the J end by 2 bases, with 6 bases between. CDR3 length: 12 residues. Looked up from germline, CDR1 is SQVTM and CDR2 is ANQGSEA. CDR3 protein: CSVEGGPYEQYF. CDR3 DNA sequence: TGCAGCGTTGAAGGTGGACCCTACGAGCAGTACTTC.

The rearrangement links TRBV7-2 to TRBJ1-1; D remains unclear. V lost 9 bases, J lost 7 bases, and 18 bases lay in between. CDR3 length: 13 amino acids. Germline V gene sequence: CDR1 SGHTA, CDR2 FQGNSA. CDR3 sequence: CASQRGRGFEAFF. CDR3 coding DNA: TGTGCCAGTCAAAGAGGAAGAGGCTTTGAAGCTTTCTTT.

The sample holds a few counts of this clonotype. The chain is built from TRBV28 and TRBJ2-2; TRBD2 might be the D (6 bases). Between the trimmed V and J ends, which lost 3 bases and 5 bases, there was a span of 13 bases. The CDR3 totals 15 residues. Per the germline V gene, CDR1 is MDHEN and CDR2 is SYDVKM. CDR3 nucleotides: TGTGCCAGCAGTTTGGGCGGGAAGGGTACCGGGGAGCTGTTTTTT. Its protein product is CASSLGGKGTGELFF.